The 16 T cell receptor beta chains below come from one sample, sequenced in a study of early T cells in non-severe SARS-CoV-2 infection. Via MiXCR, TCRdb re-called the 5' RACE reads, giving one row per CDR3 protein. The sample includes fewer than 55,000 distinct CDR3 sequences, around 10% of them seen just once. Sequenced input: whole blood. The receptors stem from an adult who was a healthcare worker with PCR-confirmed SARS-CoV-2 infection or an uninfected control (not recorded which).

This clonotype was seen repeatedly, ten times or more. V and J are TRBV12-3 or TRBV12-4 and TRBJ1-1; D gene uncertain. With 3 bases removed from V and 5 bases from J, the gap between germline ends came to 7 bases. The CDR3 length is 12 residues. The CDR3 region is CASSFLSTEAFF. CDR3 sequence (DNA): TGTGCCAGCAGTTTCTTGTCGACTGAAGCTTTCTTT.

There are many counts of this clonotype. Here the CDR3 reads CASSFGSSPLHF. Written as DNA, the CDR3 is TGTGCCAGCAGTTTTGGGAGTTCACCCCTCCACTTT. V usage is TRBV28 and J usage is TRBJ1-6; D gene uncertain. Trimming took off 3 bases at V and 9 bases at J, with 6 bases between the two ends. Germline V gene lookup returns CDR1 MDHEN and CDR2 SYDVKM. The CDR3 spans 12 residues. Using reference TRBV28 and TRBJ1-6 for the parts outside the CDR3, the full variable domain is DVKVTQSSRYLVKRTGEKVFLECVQDMDHENMFWYRQDPGLGLRLIYFSYDVKMKEKGDIPEGYSVSREKKERFSLILESASTNQTSMYLCASSFGSSPLHFGNGTRLTVT.

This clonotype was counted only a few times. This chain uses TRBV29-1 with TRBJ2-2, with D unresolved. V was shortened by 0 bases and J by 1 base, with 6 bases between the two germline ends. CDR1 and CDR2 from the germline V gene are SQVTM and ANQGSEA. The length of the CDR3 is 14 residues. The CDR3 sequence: CSVEDPWNTGELFF. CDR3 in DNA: TGCAGCGTTGAAGACCCCTGGAACACCGGGGAGCTGTTTTTT.

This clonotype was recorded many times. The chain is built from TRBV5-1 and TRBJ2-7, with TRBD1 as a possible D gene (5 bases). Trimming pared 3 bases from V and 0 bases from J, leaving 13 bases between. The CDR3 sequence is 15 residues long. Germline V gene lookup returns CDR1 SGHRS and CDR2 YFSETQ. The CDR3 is CASSSETDFSYEQYF. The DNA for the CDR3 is TGCGCCAGCAGCTCGGAGACAGATTTCTCCTACGAGCAGTACTTC. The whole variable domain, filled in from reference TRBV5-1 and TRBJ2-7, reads KAGVTQTPRYLIKTRGQQVTLSCSPISGHRSVSWYQQTPGQGLQFLFEYFSETQRNKGNFPGRFSGRQFSNSRSEMNVSTLELGDSALYLCASSSETDFSYEQYFGPGTRLTVT.

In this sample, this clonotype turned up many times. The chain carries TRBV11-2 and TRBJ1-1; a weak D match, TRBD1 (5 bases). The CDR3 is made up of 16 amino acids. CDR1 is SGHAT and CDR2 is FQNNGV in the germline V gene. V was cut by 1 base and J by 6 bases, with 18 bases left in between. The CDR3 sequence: CASSLVGGQGSAEAFF. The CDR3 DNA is TGTGCCAGCAGCTTAGTAGGTGGGCAGGGCTCCGCTGAAGCTTTCTTT.

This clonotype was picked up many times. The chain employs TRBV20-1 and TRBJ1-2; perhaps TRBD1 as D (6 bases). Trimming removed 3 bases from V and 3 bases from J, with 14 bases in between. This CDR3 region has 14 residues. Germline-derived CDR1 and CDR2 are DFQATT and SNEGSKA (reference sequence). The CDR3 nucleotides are TGCAGTGCTAGTTGGCAGGGGATGGACTATGGCTACACCTTC. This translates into CSASWQGMDYGYTF.

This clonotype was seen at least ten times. The CDR3 loop reads CSAETYRGELDSNQPQHF. In DNA, the CDR3 is TGCAGTGCCGAGACCTACAGGGGGGAATTGGATAGCAATCAGCCCCAGCATTTT. V usage is TRBV20-1 and J usage is TRBJ1-5; 8 positions agree with TRBD1. Germline V CDR1 and CDR2: DFQATT, SNEGSKA (reference sequence). J lost 0 bases, V lost 6 bases, and 16 bases had no gene match. The CDR3 contains 18 residues.

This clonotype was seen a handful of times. CDR3 DNA: TGCAGTGCTCAAATCCCCAGGACCCAAGAGACCCAGTACTTC. This gives the protein CSAQIPRTQETQYF. This chain uses TRBV20-1 with TRBJ2-5; D not resolved. The CDR3 is 14 amino acids. V was clipped by 5 bases and J by 1 base, with 14 bases between them. Germline-derived CDR1 and CDR2 are DFQATT and SNEGSKA (reference sequence).

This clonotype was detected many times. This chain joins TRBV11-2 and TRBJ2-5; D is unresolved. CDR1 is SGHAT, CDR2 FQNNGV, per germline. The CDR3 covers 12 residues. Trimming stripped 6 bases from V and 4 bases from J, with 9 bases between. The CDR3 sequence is CASSLGRETQYF. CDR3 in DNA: TGTGCCAGCAGTTTGGGTCGAGAGACCCAGTACTTC.

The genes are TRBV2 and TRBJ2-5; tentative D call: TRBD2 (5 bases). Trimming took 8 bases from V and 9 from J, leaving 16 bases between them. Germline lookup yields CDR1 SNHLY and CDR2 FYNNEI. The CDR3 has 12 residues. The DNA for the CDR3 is TGTGCCAGCCAACCAGACCCCGGGGCCCAGTACTTC. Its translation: CASQPDPGAQYF.

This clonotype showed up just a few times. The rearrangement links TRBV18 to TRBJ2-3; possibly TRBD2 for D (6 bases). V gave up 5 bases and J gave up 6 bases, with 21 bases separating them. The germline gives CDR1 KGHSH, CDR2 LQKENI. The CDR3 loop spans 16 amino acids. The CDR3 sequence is CASSAGTLTSGDTQYF. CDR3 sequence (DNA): TGTGCCAGCTCAGCCGGGACTCTCACATCGGGCGATACGCAGTATTTT.

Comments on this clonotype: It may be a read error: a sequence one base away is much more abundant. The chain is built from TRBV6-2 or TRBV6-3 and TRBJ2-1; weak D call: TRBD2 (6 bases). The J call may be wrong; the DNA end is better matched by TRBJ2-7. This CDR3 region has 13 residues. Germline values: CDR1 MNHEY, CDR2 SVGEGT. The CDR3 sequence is CASSYSISGWQYF. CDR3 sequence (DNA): TGTGCCAGCAGTTACTCGATTAGCGGTTGGCAGTACTTC.

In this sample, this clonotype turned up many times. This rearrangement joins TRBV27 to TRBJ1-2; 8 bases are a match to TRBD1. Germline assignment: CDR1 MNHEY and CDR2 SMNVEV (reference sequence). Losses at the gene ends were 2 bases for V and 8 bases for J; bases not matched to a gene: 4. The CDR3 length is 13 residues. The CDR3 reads CASSLGRGRGYTF. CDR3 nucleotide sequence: TGTGCCAGCAGTTTAGGCAGGGGGCGAGGCTACACCTTC.

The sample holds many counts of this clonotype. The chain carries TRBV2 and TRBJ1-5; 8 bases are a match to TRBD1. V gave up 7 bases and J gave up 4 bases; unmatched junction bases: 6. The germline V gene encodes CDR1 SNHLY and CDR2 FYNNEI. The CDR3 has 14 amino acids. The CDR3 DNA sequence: TGTGCCAGCAACGGACAGGGAAATAATCAGCCCCAGCATTTT. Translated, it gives CASNGQGNNQPQHF.

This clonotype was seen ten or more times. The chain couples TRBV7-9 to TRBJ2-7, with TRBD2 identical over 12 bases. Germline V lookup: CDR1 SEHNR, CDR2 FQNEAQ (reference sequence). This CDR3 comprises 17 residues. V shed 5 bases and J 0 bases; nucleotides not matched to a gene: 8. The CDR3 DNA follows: TGTGCCAGCAGCATACAGACTAGCGGGGGCCCCTCCTACGAGCAGTACTTC. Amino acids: CASSIQTSGGPSYEQYF.

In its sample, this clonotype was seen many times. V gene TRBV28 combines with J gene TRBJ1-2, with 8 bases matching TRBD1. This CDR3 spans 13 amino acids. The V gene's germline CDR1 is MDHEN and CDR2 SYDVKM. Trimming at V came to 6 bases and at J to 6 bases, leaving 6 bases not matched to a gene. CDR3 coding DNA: TGTGCCAGCAGGAAACAGGGGGATAATGGCTACACCTTC. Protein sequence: CASRKQGDNGYTF.